Below, 8 T cell receptor beta chains from the same sample are listed, as sequenced in a study of T cell responses to AZD1222 COVID-19 vaccine. The protocol was immunoSEQ multiplex PCR, while the TCRdb copy is restricted to in-frame clones and leaves out a portion. The sample includes 150,000 or so clones, roughly 92% of them seen just once. This material consisted of peripheral blood, taken on day 0 of AZD1222 vaccination. The receptors stem from an adult in good health.

This clone was detected once. The chain has TRBV9 and TRBJ2-1, with 10 bases that match TRBD2. Looked up from germline, CDR1 is SGDLS and CDR2 is YYNGEE. V was clipped by 1 base and J by 5 bases; unmatched bases: 0. This CDR3 region has 14 residues. The CDR3 region has the DNA TGTGCCAGCAGCGTACTAGCGGGAGACAATGAGCAGTTCTTC. It translates to CASSVLAGDNEQFF.

The chain combines TRBV7-8 with TRBJ2-1; 13 positions match TRBD2. Trimming took 1 base from V and 12 from J; bases not matched to a gene: 6. CDR1 and CDR2 from the germline V gene are SGHVS and FQNEAQ. The CDR3 extends over 15 amino acids. The CDR3 DNA is TGTGCCAGCAGCTTAGGAACTAGCGGGAGGGTGGCGCAGTTCTTC. The encoded protein is CASSLGTSGRVAQFF.

CDR3: CASSQEYFPPRNTEAFF. The CDR3 DNA reads TGTGCCAGCAGCCAAGAATACTTTCCGCCCCGGAACACTGAAGCTTTCTTT. This sequence joins TRBV4-2 and TRBJ1-1, with D unclear. CDR3 length: 17 residues. Trimming took off 0 bases at V and 1 base at J, with 15 bases between the two ends. Germline CDR1 reads LGHNA; CDR2 reads YNFKEQ.

The chain employs TRBV19 and TRBJ1-1; possibly TRBD1 for D (5 bases). The CDR3 covers 14 residues. The ends were cut back, 3 bases at V and 6 bases at J, with 14 bases in the middle. Looked up from germline, CDR1 is LNHDA and CDR2 is SQIVND (reference sequence). CDR3 sequence reads: CASSIQGYSSEAFF. CDR3 in DNA: TGTGCCAGTAGTATTCAGGGTTACTCATCTGAAGCTTTCTTT.

This rearrangement joins TRBV7-9 to TRBJ1-2; D uncertain. Looked up from germline, CDR1 is SEHNR and CDR2 is FQNEAQ (reference sequence). V gave up 5 bases and J gave up 2 bases, with 15 bases separating them. The CDR3 is 15 residues long. CDR3 amino acids: CASSRSRSPNYGYTF. DNA for the CDR3: TGTGCCAGCAGCCGCTCTAGGAGCCCCAACTATGGCTACACCTTC.

The rearrangement uses TRBV6-1 and TRBJ2-1; no clear D gene. V was shortened by 1 base and J by 1 base, with 8 bases between the two germline ends. Germline V gene lookup returns CDR1 MNHNS and CDR2 SASEGT. The CDR3 runs to 15 residues. CDR3 nucleotides: TGTGCCAGCAGTGAAGTTTTGGTTTCCTACAATGAGCAGTTCTTC. This gives the protein CASSEVLVSYNEQFF.

The CDR3: CASSLPRGSTNEKLFF. CDR3 nucleotide sequence: TGTGCCAGCAGCTTGCCTCGGGGCTCAACTAATGAAAAACTGTTTTTT. The chain is built from TRBV7-8 and TRBJ1-4; perhaps TRBD1 as D (5 bases). Germline CDR1 SGHVS, CDR2 FQNEAQ. Deletions cut 3 bases from V and 0 bases from J, with 11 bases between. The CDR3 is 16 amino acids.

The chain combines TRBV5-4 with TRBJ2-3; perhaps TRBD1 as D (6 bases). CDR1 and CDR2 (germline): SGHNT, YYREEE (reference sequence). V was shortened by 0 bases and J by 3 bases, with 14 bases between the two germline ends. The CDR3 has 16 residues. DNA of the CDR3: TGTGCCAGCAGCTTGGCCGCAGGGGTGGTGACAGATACGCAGTATTTT. Residues: CASSLAAGVVTDTQYF.